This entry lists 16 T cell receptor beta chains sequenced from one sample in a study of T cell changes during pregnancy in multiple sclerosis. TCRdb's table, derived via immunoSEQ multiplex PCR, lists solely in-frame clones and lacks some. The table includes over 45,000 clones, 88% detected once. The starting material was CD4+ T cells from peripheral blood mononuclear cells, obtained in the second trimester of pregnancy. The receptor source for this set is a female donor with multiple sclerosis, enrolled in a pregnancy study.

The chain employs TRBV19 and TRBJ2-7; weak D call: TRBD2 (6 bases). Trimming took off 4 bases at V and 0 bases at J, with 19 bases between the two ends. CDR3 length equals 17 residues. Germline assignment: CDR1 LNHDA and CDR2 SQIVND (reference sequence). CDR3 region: CASSTRRVGGISYEQYF. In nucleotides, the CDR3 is TGTGCCAGTAGTACCCGGAGGGTGGGAGGTATCTCCTACGAGCAGTACTTC.

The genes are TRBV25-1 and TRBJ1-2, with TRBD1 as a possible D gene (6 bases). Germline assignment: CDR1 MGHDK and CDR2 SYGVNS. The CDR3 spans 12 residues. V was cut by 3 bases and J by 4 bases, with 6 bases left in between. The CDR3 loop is CASSDRGYGYTF. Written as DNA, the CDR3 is TGTGCCAGCAGTGACAGGGGCTATGGCTACACCTTC.

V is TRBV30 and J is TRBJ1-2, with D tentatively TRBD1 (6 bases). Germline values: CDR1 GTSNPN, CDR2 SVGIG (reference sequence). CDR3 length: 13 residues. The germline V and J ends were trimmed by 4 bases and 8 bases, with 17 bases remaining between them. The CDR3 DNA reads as TGTGCCTGGAACTCCAGGGGCCTAGAGGGCTACACCTTC. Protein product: CAWNSRGLEGYTF.

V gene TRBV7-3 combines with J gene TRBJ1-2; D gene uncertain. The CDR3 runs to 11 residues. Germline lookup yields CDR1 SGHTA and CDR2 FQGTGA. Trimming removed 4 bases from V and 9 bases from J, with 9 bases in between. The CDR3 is CASSSTGSYTF. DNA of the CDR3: TGTGCCAGCAGCTCTACCGGGAGCTACACCTTC.

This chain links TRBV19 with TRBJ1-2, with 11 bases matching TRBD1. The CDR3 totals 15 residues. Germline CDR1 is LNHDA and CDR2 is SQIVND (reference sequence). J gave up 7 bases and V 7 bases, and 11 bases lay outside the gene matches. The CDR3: CASTARGQGAFGYTF. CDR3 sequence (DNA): TGTGCCAGTACCGCTCGAGGACAGGGGGCATTTGGCTACACCTTC.

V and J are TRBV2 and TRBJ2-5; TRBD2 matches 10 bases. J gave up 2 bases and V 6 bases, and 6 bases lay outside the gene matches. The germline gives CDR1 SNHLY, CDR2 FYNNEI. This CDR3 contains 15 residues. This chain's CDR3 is CASSAGTSVQETQYF. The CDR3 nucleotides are TGTGCCAGCAGCGCCGGGACTAGCGTTCAAGAGACCCAGTACTTC.

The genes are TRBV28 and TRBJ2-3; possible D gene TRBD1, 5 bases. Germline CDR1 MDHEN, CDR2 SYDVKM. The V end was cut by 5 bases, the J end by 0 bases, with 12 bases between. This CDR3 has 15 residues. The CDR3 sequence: CASSGAPGSTDTQYF. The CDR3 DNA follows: TGTGCCAGCAGTGGGGCGCCTGGGAGCACAGATACGCAGTATTTT.

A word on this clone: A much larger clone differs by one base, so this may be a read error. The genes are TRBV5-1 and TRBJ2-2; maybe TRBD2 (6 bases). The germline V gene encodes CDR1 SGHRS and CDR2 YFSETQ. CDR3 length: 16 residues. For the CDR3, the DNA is TGCGCCAGCAACTTGGAGCCGGGAGTAAGGACCGGGGAGCTGTTTTTT. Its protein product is CASNLEPGVRTGELFF.

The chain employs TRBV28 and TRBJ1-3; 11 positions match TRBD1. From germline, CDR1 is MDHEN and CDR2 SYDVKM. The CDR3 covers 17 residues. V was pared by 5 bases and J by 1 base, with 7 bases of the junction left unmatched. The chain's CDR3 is CASSARGTGGSGNTIYF. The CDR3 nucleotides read TGTGCCAGCAGTGCCCGCGGGACAGGGGGTTCTGGAAACACCATATATTTT.

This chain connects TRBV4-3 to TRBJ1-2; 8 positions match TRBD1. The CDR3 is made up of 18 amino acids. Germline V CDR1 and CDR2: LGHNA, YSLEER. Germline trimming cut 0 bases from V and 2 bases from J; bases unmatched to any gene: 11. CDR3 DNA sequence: TGCGCCAGCAGCCAAGAATTGATCCTATGGACAGGGAACTATGGCTACACCTTC. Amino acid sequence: CASSQELILWTGNYGYTF.

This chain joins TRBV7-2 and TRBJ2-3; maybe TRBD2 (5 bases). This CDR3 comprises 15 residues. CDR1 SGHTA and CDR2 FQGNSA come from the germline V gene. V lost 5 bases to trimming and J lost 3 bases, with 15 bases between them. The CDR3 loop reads CASSPSLAGTDTQYF. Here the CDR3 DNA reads TGTGCCAGCAGCCCGAGCCTAGCTGGTACAGATACGCAGTATTTT.

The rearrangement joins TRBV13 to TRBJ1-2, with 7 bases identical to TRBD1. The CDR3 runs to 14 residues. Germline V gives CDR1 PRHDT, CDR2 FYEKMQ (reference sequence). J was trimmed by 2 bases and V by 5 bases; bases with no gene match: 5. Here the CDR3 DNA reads TGTGCCAGCAGCGACGGACAGGCGAACTATGGCTACACCTTC. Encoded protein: CASSDGQANYGYTF.

The CDR3 DNA reads as TGTGCCAGCAGTGTAACTCCAACTAATGAAAAACTGTTTTTT. Encoded protein: CASSVTPTNEKLFF. The chain carries TRBV6-1 and TRBJ1-4, with D unclear. This CDR3 is 14 amino acids long. Germline V CDR1 and CDR2: MNHNS, SASEGT. V lost 4 bases and J 0 bases, leaving 6 bases between the germline ends.

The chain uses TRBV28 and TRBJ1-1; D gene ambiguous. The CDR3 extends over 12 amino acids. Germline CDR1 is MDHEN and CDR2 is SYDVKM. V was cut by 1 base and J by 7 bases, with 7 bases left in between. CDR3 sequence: CASSLSGVEAFF. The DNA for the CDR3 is TGTGCCAGCAGTTTATCCGGGGTTGAAGCTTTCTTT. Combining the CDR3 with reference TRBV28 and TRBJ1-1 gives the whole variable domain DVKVTQSSRYLVKRTGEKVFLECVQDMDHENMFWYRQDPGLGLRLIYFSYDVKMKEKGDIPEGYSVSREKKERFSLILESASTNQTSMYLCASSLSGVEAFFGQGTRLTVV.

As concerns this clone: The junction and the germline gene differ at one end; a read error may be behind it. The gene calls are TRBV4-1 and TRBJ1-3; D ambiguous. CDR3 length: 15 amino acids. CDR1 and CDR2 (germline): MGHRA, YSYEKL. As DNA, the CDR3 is TGCGCCAACAGCCAAGATCTTCCCCGGGGAAACACCATATATTTT. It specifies CANSQDLPRGNTIYF.

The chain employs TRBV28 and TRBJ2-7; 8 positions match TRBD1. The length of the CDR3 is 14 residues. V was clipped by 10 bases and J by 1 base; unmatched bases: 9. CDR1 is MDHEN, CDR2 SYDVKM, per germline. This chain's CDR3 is CAIEGQGASYEQYF. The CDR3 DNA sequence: TGTGCCATCGAGGGGCAGGGGGCGTCCTACGAGCAGTACTTC.